Following are 4 T cell receptor beta chains from one sample sequenced in a study of siplizumab effects on memory and regulatory T cells (dated by TCRdb to 2018 to 2020). Library prep was done by the immunoSEQ multiplex PCR assay. TCRdb limited this immuneACCESS table to in-frame rearrangements with V and J called. A share of clones is missing; checked studies link under half to unresolved V genes, and the rest is unexplained. The sample includes about 40,000 clones, with roughly 90% observed a single time. About 0.25% of the sample lies in the top ten. Sequencing was carried out using naive CD4+ T cells sorted from blood. Sample cell subset or site, as interpreted from the label and publication: unstimulated naive T cells. These receptors originate from a human donor in good health.

The rearrangement joins TRBV4-1 to TRBJ2-7; either TRBD1 or TRBD2 may supply D (5 bases each). CDR1 is MGHRA and CDR2 is YSYEKL in the germline V gene. V lost 1 base and J lost 6, with 22 bases in between. This CDR3 comprises 17 residues. In DNA form, the CDR3 reads TGCGCCAGCAGCCAAGGTCTTCGGCAGGGAGCAATTGGCGAGCAGTACTTC. Its protein product is CASSQGLRQGAIGEQYF.

J is TRBJ1-5 and V is TRBV19; D perhaps matches TRBD1 (6 bases). Trimming took off 7 bases at V and 0 bases at J, with 10 bases between the two ends. Germline CDR1 LNHDA, CDR2 SQIVND (reference sequence). The CDR3 has 14 amino acids. The chain's CDR3 is CASTRQDSNQPQHF. The CDR3 nucleotides are TGTGCCAGTACTCGACAGGATAGCAATCAGCCCCAGCATTTT.

The chain links TRBV11-1 to TRBJ2-7; tentatively, D is TRBD2 (6 bases). The CDR3 sequence is 14 residues long. Germline V gene data show CDR1 as SGHAT and CDR2 as FQDESV (reference sequence). The germline V and J ends were trimmed by 5 bases and 2 bases, with 13 bases remaining between them. The CDR3 sequence is CASSPPGEAYEQYF. As DNA, the CDR3 is TGTGCCAGCAGCCCGCCCGGGGAGGCCTACGAGCAGTACTTC.

V usage is TRBV4-2 and J usage is TRBJ2-7; 12 positions agree with TRBD1. CDR1 and CDR2 from the germline V gene are LGHNA and YNFKEQ. Unmatched junction bases numbered 10, after V lost 5 bases and J lost 5 bases. The CDR3 totals 16 residues. The CDR3 DNA reads TGTGCCAGCAGCAAGTCCAGCGGGACAGGGGGCGACGAGCAGTACTTC. Translation: CASSKSSGTGGDEQYF.